This T cell receptor (beta chain) stems from a study of control samples from healthy donors and cancer patients. The table came from immunoSEQ multiplex PCR; TCRdb's copy has only in-frame clones and leaves some out. This table has about 79,000 clones, over 85% appearing once. The CDR3 sequence is 15 residues long. Per the germline V gene, CDR1 is MNHNY and CDR2 is SVGAGI (reference sequence). Unmatched junction bases numbered 11, after V lost 6 bases and J lost 3 bases. This clonotype was sampled from a woman aged 40-49 years with lung cancer. Sequencing used PBMCs. The gene calls are TRBV6-6 and TRBJ2-7; TRBD2 matches 7 bases. DNA of the CDR3: TGTGCCAGCAGCAAGCAGATGGGGGACTACTACGAGCAGTACTTC. It encodes CASSKQMGDYYEQYF.